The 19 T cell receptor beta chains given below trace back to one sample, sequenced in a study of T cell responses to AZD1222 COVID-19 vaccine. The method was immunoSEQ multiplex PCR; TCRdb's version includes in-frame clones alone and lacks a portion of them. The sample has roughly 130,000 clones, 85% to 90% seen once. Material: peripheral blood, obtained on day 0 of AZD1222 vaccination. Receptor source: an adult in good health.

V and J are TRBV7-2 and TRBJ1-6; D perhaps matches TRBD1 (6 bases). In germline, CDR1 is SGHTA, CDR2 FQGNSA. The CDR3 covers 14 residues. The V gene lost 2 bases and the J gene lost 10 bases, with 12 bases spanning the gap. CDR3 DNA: TGTGCCAGCAGCTTAAATACAGGGTACTCACCCCTCCACTTT. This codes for CASSLNTGYSPLHF.

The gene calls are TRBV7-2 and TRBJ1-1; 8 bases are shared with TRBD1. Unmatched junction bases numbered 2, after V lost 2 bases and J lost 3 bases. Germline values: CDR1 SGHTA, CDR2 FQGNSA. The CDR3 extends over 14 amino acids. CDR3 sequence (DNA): TGTGCCAGCAGCTTACAGGGGGCGCACACTGAAGCTTTCTTT. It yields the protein CASSLQGAHTEAFF.

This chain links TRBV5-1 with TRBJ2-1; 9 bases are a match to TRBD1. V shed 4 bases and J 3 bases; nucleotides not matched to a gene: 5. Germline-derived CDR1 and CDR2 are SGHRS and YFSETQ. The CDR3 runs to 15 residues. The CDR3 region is CASSVGQGDYNEQFF. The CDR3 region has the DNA TGCGCCAGCAGCGTGGGACAGGGAGACTACAATGAGCAGTTCTTC.

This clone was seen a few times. The CDR3, as DNA: TGTGCCACCAGTGATGGGGGCTTAGGGACAGCTAATGAAAAACTGTTTTTT. It specifies CATSDGGLGTANEKLFF. The chain is built from TRBV24-1 and TRBJ1-4; 7 nucleotides line up with TRBD1. Germline CDR1 and CDR2: KGHDR and SFDVKD. The CDR3 has 17 residues. V shed 3 bases and J 3 bases; nucleotides not matched to a gene: 9.

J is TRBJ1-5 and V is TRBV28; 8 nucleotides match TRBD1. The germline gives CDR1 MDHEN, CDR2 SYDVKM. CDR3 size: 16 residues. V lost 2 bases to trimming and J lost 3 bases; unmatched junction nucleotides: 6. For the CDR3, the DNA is TGTGCCAGCAGTTTACAGGGGGCAGAATACAATCAGCCCCAGCATTTT. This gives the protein CASSLQGAEYNQPQHF.

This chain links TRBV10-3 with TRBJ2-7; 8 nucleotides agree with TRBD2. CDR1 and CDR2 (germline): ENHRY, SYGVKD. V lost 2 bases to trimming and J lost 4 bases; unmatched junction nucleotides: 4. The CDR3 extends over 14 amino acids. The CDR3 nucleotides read TGTGCCATCAGTGAGGGGACTAGTCTGTACGAGCAGTACTTC. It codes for CAISEGTSLYEQYF.

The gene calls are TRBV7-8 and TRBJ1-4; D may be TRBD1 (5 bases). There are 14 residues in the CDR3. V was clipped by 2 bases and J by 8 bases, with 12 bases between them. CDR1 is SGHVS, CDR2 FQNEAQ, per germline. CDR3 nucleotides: TGTGCCAGCAGCTTAAAGGGACGAATGGAAAAACTGTTTTTT. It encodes CASSLKGRMEKLFF.

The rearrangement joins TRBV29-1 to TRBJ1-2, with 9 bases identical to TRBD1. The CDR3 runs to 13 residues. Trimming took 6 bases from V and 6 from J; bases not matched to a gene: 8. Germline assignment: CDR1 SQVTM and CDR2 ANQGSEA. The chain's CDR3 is CSVAGGQGNGYTF. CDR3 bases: TGCAGCGTCGCCGGAGGACAGGGGAATGGCTACACCTTC.

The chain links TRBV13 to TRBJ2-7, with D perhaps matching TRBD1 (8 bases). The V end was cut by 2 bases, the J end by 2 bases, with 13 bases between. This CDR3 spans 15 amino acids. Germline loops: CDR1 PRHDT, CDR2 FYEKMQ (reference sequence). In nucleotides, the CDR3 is TGTGCCAGCAGCTTACAGGGGGCGGGGGCCTACGAGCAGTACTTC. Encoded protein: CASSLQGAGAYEQYF.

The chain's CDR3 is CASSLDGYGYTF. In DNA, the CDR3 is TGTGCCAGCAGCTTAGACGGCTATGGCTACACCTTC. This chain joins TRBV7-3 and TRBJ1-2; D unresolved. CDR1 and CDR2 from the germline V gene are SGHTA and FQGTGA. V dropped 2 bases and J dropped 4 bases, with 5 bases sitting between them. The CDR3 has 12 residues.

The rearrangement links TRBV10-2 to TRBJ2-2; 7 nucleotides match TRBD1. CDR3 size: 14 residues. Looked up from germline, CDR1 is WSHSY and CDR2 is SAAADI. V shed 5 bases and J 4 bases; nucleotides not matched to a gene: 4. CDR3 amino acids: CASSFGQVTGELFF. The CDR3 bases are TGCGCCAGCAGTTTTGGACAGGTCACCGGGGAGCTGTTTTTT.

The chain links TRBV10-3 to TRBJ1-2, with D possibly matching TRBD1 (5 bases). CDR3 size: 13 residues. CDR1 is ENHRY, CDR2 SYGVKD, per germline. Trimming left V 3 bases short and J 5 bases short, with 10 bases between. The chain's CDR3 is CAISDQGLYGYTF. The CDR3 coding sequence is TGTGCCATCAGTGACCAGGGCCTTTATGGCTACACCTTC.

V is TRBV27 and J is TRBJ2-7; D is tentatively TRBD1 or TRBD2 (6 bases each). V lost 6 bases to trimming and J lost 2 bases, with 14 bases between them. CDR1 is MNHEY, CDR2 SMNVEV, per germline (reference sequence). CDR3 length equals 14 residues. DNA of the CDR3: TGTGCCAGCAGAAAACGGGGGCGCCCCTACGAGCAGTACTTC. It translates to CASRKRGRPYEQYF.

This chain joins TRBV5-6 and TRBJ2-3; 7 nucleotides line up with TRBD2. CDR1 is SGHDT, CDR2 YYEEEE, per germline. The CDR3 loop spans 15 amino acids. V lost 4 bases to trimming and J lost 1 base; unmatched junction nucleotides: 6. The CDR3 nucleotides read TGTGCCAGCAGCCCGGGGGACTACCGCACAGATACGCAGTATTTT. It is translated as CASSPGDYRTDTQYF.

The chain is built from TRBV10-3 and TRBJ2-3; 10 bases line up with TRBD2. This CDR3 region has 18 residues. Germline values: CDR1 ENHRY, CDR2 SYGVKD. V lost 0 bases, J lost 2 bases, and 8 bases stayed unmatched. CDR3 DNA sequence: TGTGCCATCAGTGAGTCAGGAGCGGGGGGGCCGGTCACAGATACGCAGTATTTT. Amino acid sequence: CAISESGAGGPVTDTQYF.

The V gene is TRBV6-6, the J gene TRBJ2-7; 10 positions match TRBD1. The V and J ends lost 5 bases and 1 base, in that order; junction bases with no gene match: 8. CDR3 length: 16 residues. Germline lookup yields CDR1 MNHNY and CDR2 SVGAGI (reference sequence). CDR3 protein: CASSKSGTGASYEQYF. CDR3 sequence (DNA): TGTGCCAGCAGTAAATCCGGGACAGGGGCATCCTACGAGCAGTACTTC.

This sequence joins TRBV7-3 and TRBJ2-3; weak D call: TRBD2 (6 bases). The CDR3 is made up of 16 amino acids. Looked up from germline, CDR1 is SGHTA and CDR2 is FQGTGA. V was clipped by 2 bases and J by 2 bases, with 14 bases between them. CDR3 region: CASSLGPSAYTDTQYF. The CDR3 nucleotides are TGTGCCAGCAGCTTAGGCCCTAGCGCCTACACAGATACGCAGTATTTT.

The CDR3 is CASSRLRNGTVPSGNTIYF. The CDR3 DNA is TGTGCCAGCAGCCGTCTTCGTAACGGGACAGTACCCTCTGGAAACACCATATATTTT. The J gene is TRBJ1-3, the V gene TRBV7-9; 7 bases align to TRBD1. Germline trimming cut 5 bases from V and 0 bases from J; bases unmatched to any gene: 16. The CDR3 sequence is 19 residues long. The germline gives CDR1 SEHNR, CDR2 FQNEAQ (reference sequence).

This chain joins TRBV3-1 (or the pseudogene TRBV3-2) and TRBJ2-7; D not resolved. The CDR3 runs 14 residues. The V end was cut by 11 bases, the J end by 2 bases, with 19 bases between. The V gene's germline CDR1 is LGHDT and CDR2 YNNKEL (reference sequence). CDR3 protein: CAGTPGDGAYEQYF. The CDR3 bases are TGTGCCGGCACCCCCGGAGACGGCGCCTACGAGCAGTACTTC.